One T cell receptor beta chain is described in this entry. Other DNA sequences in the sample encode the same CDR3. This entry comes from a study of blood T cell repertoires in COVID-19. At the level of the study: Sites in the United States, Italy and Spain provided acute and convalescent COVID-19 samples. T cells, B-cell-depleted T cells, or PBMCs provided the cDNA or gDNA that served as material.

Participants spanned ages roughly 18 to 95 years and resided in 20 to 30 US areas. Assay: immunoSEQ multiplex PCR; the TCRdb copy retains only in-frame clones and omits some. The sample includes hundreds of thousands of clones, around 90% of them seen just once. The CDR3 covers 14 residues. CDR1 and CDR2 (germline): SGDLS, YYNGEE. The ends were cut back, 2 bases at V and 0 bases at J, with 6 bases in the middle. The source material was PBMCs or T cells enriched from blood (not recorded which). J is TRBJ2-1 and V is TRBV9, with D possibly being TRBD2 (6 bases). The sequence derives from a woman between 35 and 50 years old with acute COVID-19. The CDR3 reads CASSVGSSYNEQFF. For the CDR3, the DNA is TGTGCCAGCAGCGTCGGGAGCTCCTACAATGAGCAGTTCTTC.